The clone carrying this TCR beta chain was observed a handful of times. The data stem from a study of memory CD8 T cells in hepatitis C reinfection. About the study: A couple of donors cleared primary HCV but became chronic after reinfection.

Time point reported: peak reinfection, 3 to 8 weeks after reinfection detection. Sorted cells were sequenced directly ex vivo without any in vitro expansion. People who inject drugs from Montreal's HEPCO study were the donors. The CDR3 spans 14 residues. Trimming removed 2 bases at V and 5 bases at J, with 12 bases between. Germline V gives CDR1 MNHNY, CDR2 SVGAGI (reference sequence). TCRdb's copy holds only in-frame clones and misses some; the assay was immunoSEQ multiplex PCR. The data hold over 35,000 clones, with roughly 90% observed a single time. The source of this sequence is a man aged 18 to 35 with hepatitis C virus infection. The sample consisted of naive CD8+ T cells sorted from blood. The gene calls are TRBV6-6 and TRBJ1-1; D unclear. CDR3 nucleotides: TGTGCCAGCAGTTACCTGGCAGTACCTACTGAAGCTTTCTTT. This sequence encodes CASSYLAVPTEAFF.